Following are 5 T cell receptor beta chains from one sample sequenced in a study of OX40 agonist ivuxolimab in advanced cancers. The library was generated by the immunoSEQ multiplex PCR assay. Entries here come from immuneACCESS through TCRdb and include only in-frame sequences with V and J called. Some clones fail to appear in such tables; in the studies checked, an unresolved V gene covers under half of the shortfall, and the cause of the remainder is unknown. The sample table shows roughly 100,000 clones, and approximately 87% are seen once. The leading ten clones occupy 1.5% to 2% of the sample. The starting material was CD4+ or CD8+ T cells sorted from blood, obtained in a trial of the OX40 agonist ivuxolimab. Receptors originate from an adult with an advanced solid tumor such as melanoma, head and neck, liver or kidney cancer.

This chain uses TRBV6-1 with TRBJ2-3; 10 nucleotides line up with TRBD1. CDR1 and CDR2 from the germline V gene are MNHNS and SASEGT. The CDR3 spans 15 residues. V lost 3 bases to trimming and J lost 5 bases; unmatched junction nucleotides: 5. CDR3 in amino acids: CASSEARTGGDTQYF. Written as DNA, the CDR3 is TGTGCCAGCAGTGAGGCGCGGACAGGGGGAGATACGCAGTATTTT.

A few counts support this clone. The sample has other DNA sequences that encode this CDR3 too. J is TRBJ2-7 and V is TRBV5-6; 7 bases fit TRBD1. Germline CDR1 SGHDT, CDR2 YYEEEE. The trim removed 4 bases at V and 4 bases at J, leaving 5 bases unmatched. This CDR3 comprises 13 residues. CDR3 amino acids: CASSPTGRYEQYF. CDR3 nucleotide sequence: TGTGCCAGCAGCCCGACAGGGCGGTACGAGCAGTACTTC.

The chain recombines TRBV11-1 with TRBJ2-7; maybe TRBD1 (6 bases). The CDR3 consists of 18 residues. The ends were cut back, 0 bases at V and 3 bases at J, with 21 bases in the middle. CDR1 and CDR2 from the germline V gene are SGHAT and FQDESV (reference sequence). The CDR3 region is CASSLAPGGPTTYYEQYF. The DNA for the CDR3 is TGTGCCAGCAGCTTAGCGCCTGGGGGCCCTACCACCTACTACGAGCAGTACTTC.

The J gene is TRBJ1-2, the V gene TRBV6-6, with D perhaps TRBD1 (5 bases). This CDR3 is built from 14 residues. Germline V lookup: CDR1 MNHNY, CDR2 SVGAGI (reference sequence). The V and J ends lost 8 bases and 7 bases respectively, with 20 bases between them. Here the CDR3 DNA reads TGTGCCAGCTCCCAGGGCACACACTCATCTGGCTACACCTTC. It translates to CASSQGTHSSGYTF.

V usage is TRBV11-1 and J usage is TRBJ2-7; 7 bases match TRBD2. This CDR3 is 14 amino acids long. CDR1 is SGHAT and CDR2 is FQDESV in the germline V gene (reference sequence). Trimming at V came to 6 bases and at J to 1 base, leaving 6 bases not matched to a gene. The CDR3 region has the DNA TGTGCCAGCAGACAGGCGGGGGTGTCCTACGAGCAGTACTTC. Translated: CASRQAGVSYEQYF.